What follows are 7 T cell receptor beta chains derived from one specimen sequenced in a study of control samples from healthy donors and cancer patients. The assay was immunoSEQ multiplex PCR, and TCRdb's table has in-frame clones only and misses some. The sample lists about 180,000 clones, 94% occurring once. Sequenced: blood. The receptors were sampled from a young woman in good health.

A few counts support this clone. The chain combines TRBV6-2 or TRBV6-3 with TRBJ2-7; D not certain. V lost 5 bases to trimming and J lost 0 bases, with 11 bases between them. In germline, CDR1 is MNHEY, CDR2 SVGEGT. This CDR3 spans 14 amino acids. The CDR3 nucleotides are TGTGCCAGCAGTACCGGGCTCAGCTCCTACGAGCAGTACTTC. Residues: CASSTGLSSYEQYF.

The rearrangement links TRBV7-9 to TRBJ1-2, with no clear D. This CDR3 comprises 13 residues. The V and J ends lost 4 bases and 4 bases respectively, with 10 bases between them. Germline lookup yields CDR1 SEHNR and CDR2 FQNEAQ (reference sequence). The CDR3: CASSWEGGYGYTF. In DNA form, the CDR3 reads TGTGCCAGCAGCTGGGAGGGCGGCTATGGCTACACCTTC.

The chain carries TRBV10-3 and TRBJ2-7, with TRBD2 matching 7 bases. Germline values: CDR1 ENHRY, CDR2 SYGVKD. The CDR3 loop spans 14 amino acids. V was pared by 4 bases and J by 1 base, with 4 bases of the junction left unmatched. The DNA for the CDR3 is TGTGCCATCAGTGGGCAGGGAGGGTCCTACGAGCAGTACTTC. Protein: CAISGQGGSYEQYF.

This clone was counted once. The chain couples TRBV2 to TRBJ2-1; TRBD2 agrees at 8 bases. The CDR3 has 15 amino acids. V dropped 6 bases and J dropped 8; count of bases not matched to a gene: 12. Germline assignment: CDR1 SNHLY and CDR2 FYNNEI. Here the CDR3 reads CASRASGGVWDEQFF. CDR3 DNA: TGTGCCAGCAGGGCCTCCGGGGGGGTATGGGATGAGCAGTTCTTC.

The chain recombines TRBV27 with TRBJ2-1, with 10 bases identical to TRBD1. This CDR3 has 13 amino acids. V dropped 6 bases and J dropped 5; count of bases not matched to a gene: 1. Germline V gene data show CDR1 as MNHEY and CDR2 as SMNVEV (reference sequence). In DNA, the CDR3 is TGTGCCAGCAGGGGACAGGGGCACAATGAGCAGTTCTTC. As protein: CASRGQGHNEQFF.

The chain is built from TRBV5-8 and TRBJ2-7; no clear D. The CDR3 has 11 residues. Trimming stripped 4 bases from V and 7 bases from J, with 9 bases between. The V gene's germline CDR1 is SGHTS and CDR2 YDEGEE. The CDR3 sequence: CASSPREEQYF. In nucleotides, the CDR3 is TGTGCCAGCAGCCCCCGAGAAGAGCAGTACTTC.

The rearrangement links TRBV6-5 to TRBJ1-1; 11 bases are shared with TRBD1. This CDR3 is 15 amino acids long. V was pared by 6 bases and J by 3 bases, with 6 bases of the junction left unmatched. Germline V CDR1 and CDR2: MNHEY, SVGAGI. The CDR3 DNA reads as TGTGCCAGCAGCCGCGGACAGGGGGCGTACACTGAAGCTTTCTTT. Its translation is CASSRGQGAYTEAFF.